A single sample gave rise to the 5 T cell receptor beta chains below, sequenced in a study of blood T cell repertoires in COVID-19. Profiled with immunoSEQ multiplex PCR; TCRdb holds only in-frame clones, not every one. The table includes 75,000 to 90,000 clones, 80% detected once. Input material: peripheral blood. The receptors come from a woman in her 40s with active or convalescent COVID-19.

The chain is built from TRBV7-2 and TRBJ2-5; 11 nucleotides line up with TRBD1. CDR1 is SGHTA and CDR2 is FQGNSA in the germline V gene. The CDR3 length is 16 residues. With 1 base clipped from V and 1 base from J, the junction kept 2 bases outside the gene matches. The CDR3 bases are TGTGCCAGCAGCTTAGTGGGGACAGGGGGCCAAGAGACCCAGTACTTC. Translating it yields CASSLVGTGGQETQYF.

The CDR3: CASSFINPGDGYTF. The CDR3 coding sequence is TGTGCCAGCAGTTTCATTAATCCGGGGGATGGCTACACCTTC. The chain links TRBV28 to TRBJ1-2, with TRBD1 as a possible D gene (5 bases). This CDR3 contains 14 residues. Germline V gives CDR1 MDHEN, CDR2 SYDVKM. Trimming removed 3 bases at V and 6 bases at J, with 14 bases between.

The CDR3 bases are TGTGCCAGCAGTCCCCTTTTAGGGGGTGGCACTGAAGCTTTCTTT. Residues: CASSPLLGGGTEAFF. V and J are TRBV28 and TRBJ1-1, with D possibly TRBD1 on 6 matching bases. The CDR3 spans 15 residues. Deletions cut 5 bases from V and 4 bases from J, with 17 bases between. Germline CDR1 reads MDHEN; CDR2 reads SYDVKM.

The CDR3 region has the DNA TGTGCCACTTCGTGGCAGGGGGAGAAGTATGGCTACACCTTC. Translating gives CATSWQGEKYGYTF. The rearrangement links TRBV6-6 to TRBJ1-2, with 7 nucleotides matching TRBD1. There are 14 residues in the CDR3. Germline-derived CDR1 and CDR2 are MNHNY and SVGAGI (reference sequence). V lost 10 bases and J lost 5; bases outside the gene matches: 13.

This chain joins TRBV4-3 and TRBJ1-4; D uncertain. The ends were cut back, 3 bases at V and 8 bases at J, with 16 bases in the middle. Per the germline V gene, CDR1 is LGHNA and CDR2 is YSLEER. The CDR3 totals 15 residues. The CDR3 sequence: CASSQTPSIGEKLFF. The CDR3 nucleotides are TGCGCCAGCAGCCAGACACCTTCTATTGGAGAAAAACTGTTTTTT.